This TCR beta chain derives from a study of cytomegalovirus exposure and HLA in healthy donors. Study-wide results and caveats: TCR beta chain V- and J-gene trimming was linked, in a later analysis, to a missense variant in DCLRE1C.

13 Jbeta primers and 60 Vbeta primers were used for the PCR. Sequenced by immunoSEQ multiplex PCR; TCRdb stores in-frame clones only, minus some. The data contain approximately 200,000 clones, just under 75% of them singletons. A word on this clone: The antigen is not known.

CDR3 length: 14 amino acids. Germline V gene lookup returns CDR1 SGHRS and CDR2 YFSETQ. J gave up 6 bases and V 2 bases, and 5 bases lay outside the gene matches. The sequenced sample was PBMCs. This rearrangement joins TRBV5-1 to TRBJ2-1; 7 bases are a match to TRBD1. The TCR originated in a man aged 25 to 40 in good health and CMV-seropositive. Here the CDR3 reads CASSLGQEANEQFF. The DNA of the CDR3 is TGCGCCAGCAGCTTAGGACAGGAGGCCAATGAGCAGTTCTTC.